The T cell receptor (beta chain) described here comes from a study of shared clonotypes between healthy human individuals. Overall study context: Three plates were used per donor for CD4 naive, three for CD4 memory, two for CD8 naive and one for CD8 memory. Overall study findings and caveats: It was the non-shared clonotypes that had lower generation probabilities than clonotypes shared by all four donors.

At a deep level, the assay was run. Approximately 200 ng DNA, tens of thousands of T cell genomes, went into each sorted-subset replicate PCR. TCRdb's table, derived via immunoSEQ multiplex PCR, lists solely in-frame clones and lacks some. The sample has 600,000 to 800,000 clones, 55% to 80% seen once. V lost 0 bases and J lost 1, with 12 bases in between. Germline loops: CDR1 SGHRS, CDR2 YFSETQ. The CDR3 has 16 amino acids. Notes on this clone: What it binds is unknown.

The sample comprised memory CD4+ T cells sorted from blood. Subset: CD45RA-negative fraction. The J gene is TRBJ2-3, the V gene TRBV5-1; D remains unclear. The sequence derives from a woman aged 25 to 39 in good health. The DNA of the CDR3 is TGCGCCAGCAGCTTGGGAGTAGTTTCGGGCACAGATACGCAGTATTTT. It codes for CASSLGVVSGTDTQYF.